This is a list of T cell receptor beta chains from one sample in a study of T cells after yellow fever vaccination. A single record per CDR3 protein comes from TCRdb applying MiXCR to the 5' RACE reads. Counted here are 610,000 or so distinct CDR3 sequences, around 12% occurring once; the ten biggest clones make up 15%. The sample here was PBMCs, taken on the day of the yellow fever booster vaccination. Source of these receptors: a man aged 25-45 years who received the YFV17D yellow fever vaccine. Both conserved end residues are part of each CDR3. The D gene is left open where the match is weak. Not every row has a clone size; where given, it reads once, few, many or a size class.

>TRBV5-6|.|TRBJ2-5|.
CASSLPTGPTQETQYF
TGTGCTAGCAGCTTGCCGACGGGGCCTACCCAAGAGACCCAGTACTTC
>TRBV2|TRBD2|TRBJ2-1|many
CASSEALAGLAGVEQFF
TGTGCCAGCAGTGAAGCGTTAGCGGGACTAGCGGGAGTTGAGCAGTTCTTC
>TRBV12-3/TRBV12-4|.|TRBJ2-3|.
CASRRQDYSTDTQYF
TGTGCCAGCAGACGCCAAGACTATAGCACAGATACGCAGTATTTT
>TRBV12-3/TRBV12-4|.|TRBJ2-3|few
CASRPTATDTQYF
TGTGCCAGCAGACCGACAGCCACAGATACGCAGTATTTT
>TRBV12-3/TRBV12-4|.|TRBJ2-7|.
CAICFGDTAGLSSYEQYF
TGTGCCATCTGTTTCGGGGACACCGCCGGGCTCTCTTCCTACGAGCAGTACTTC
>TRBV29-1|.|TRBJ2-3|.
CIGPPGLADTQYF
TGCATCGGCCCCCCGGGGCTCGCAGATACGCAGTATTTT
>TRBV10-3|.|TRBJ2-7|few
CATRQSYEQYF
TGTGCCACGAGACAGTCCTACGAGCAGTACTTC
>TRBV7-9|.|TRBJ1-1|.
CASSLSDREAFF
TGTGCCAGCAGCTTGTCCGACCGTGAAGCTTTCTTT
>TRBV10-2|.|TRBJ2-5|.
CASRTTGIGETQYF
TGCGCCAGCAGAACAACAGGGATAGGGGAGACCCAGTACTTC
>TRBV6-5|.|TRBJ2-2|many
CASSYPADTGELFF
TGTGCCAGCAGTTACCCAGCAGATACCGGGGAGCTGTTTTTT
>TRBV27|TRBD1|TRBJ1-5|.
CASRLGTGVTQPQHF
TGTGCCAGCAGGCTTGGGACAGGGGTCACTCAGCCCCAGCATTTT
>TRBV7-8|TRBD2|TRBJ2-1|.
CASVLLAGGPDNEQFF
TGTGCCAGCGTTCTATTAGCGGGAGGACCAGACAATGAGCAGTTCTTC
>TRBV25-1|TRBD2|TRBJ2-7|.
CASSGGTSGFYEQYF
TGTGCCAGCAGTGGGGGGACTAGCGGTTTCTACGAGCAGTACTTC
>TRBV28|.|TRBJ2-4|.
CASSLLGPSKNIQYF
TGTGCCAGCAGTTTATTGGGCCCCAGCAAAAACATTCAGTACTTC
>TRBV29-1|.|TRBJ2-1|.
CSVDDEQFF
TGCAGCGTTGATGATGAGCAGTTCTTC
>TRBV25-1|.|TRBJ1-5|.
CASSELVPVLSEYSNQPQHF
TGTGCCAGCAGTGAATTAGTCCCGGTCCTTTCGGAGTATAGCAATCAGCCCCAGCATTTT
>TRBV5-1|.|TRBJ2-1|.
CASSLAGTRSYNEQFF
TGCGCCAGCAGCTTGGCAGGGACCCGTAGCTACAATGAGCAGTTCTTC
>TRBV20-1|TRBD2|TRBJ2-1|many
CSARQQLAGDF
TGCAGTGCTAGACAACAACTAGCGGGAGATTTC
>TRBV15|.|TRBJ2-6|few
CATMLSGANVLTF
TGTGCCACCATGCTCTCTGGGGCCAACGTCCTGACTTTC
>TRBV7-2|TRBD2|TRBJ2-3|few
CASSGLAYDTQYF
TGTGCCAGCAGCGGACTAGCGTATGATACGCAGTATTTT
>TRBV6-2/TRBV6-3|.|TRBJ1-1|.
CASSYSFDDENTEAFF
TGTGCCAGCAGTTACTCTTTTGACGATGAGAACACTGAAGCTTTCTTT
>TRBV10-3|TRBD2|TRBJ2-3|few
CAITPGLEDTQYF
TGTGCCATCACCCCGGGACTAGAGGATACGCAGTATTTT
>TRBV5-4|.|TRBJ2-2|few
CATRNSRDRELFF
TGTGCCACCCGTAACAGCAGGGACCGGGAGCTGTTTTTT
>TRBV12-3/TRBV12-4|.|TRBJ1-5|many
CASSFGLTGQPQHF
TGTGCCAGCAGTTTCGGTCTTACAGGTCAGCCCCAGCATTTT
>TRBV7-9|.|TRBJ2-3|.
CASSFYPRGFTDTQYF
TGTGCCAGCAGCTTTTATCCGCGGGGCTTCACAGATACGCAGTATTTT
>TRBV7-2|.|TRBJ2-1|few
CASSSSRDNEQFF
TGTGCCAGCAGCTCAAGCCGGGACAATGAGCAGTTCTTC
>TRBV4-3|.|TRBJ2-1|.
CASSPSVSHEQFF
TGCGCCAGCAGCCCTTCCGTCAGCCATGAGCAGTTCTTC
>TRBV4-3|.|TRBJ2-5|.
CASSQGKGETQYF
TGCGCCAGCAGCCAAGGGAAAGGGGAGACCCAGTACTTC
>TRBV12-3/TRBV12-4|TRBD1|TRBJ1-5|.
CASSSGQGSPQHF
TGTGCCAGCAGCTCGGGACAGGGGAGCCCCCAGCATTTT
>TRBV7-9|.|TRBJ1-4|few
CASSPEYLGAWEKLFF
TGTGCCAGCAGCCCCGAGTATTTAGGGGCTTGGGAAAAACTGTTTTTT
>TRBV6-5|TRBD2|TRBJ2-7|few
CASSYGGLAGDAYEQYF
TGTGCCAGCAGTTACGGGGGACTAGCGGGAGACGCCTACGAGCAGTACTTC
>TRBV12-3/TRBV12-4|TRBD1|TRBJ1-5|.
CASSFSGGSNQPQHF
TGTGCCAGCAGTTTCTCAGGGGGTAGCAATCAGCCCCAGCATTTT
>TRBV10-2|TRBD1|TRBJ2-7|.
CASNQGAREQYF
TGCGCCAGCAACCAGGGGGCGCGGGAGCAGTACTTC
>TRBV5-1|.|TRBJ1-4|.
CASSDVANEKLFF
TGCGCCAGCAGCGACGTAGCTAATGAAAAACTGTTTTTT
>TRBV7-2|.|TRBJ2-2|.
CASSFGPVGELFF
TGTGCCAGCAGCTTTGGGCCAGTCGGGGAGCTGTTTTTT
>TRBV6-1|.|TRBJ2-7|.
CASSEVAQSEQYF
TGTGCCAGCAGTGAAGTTGCACAAAGCGAGCAGTACTTC